The 11 T cell receptor beta chains below were found in one sample sequenced in a study of OX40 agonist ivuxolimab in advanced cancers. Only in-frame clones appear in the TCRdb table, and some are missing; sequencing was by immunoSEQ multiplex PCR. The data hold about 55,000 clones, with 86% observed a single time. The starting material was CD4+ or CD8+ T cells sorted from blood, obtained in a trial of the OX40 agonist ivuxolimab. The receptors originated from an adult with an advanced solid tumor such as melanoma, head and neck, liver or kidney cancer.

The CDR3 loop reads CASRLTDGTEAFF. The CDR3 DNA sequence: TGTGCCAGCAGATTAACCGACGGCACTGAAGCTTTCTTT. The rearrangement links TRBV28 to TRBJ1-1; no definite D call. The germline V and J ends were trimmed by 6 bases and 4 bases, with 12 bases remaining between them. This CDR3 spans 13 amino acids. Germline V gene lookup returns CDR1 MDHEN and CDR2 SYDVKM.

This rearrangement joins TRBV13 to TRBJ2-5, with 7 bases identical to TRBD1. Germline V gene lookup returns CDR1 PRHDT and CDR2 FYEKMQ (reference sequence). J lost 4 bases, V lost 5 bases, and 7 bases had no gene match. The CDR3 consists of 14 residues. For the CDR3, the DNA is TGTGCCAGCAGCCCCCGTCACAGGGGAGAGACCCAGTACTTC. It is translated as CASSPRHRGETQYF. The entire variable domain, with the rest obtained from reference TRBV13 and TRBJ2-5, is as follows: AAGVIQSPRHLIKEKRETATLKCYPIPRHDTVYWYQQGPGQDPQFLISFYEKMQSDKGSIPDRFSAQQFSDYHSELNMSSLELGDSALYFCASSPRHRGETQYFGPGTRLLVL.

The chain recombines TRBV6-5 with TRBJ1-2; D unresolved. Trimming pared 7 bases from V and 2 bases from J, leaving 14 bases between. This CDR3 has 14 amino acids. Germline values: CDR1 MNHEY, CDR2 SVGAGI. Written as DNA, the CDR3 is TGTGCCAGCACCCCTGCGCGAGGGAACTATGGCTACACCTTC. It is translated as CASTPARGNYGYTF.

The V gene is TRBV18, the J gene TRBJ1-1; D not certain. Germline-derived CDR1 and CDR2 are KGHSH and LQKENI. Trimming stripped 5 bases from V and 3 bases from J, with 10 bases between. The CDR3 totals 13 residues. CDR3 nucleotide sequence: TGTGCCAGCTCAGGTGACGGTTACACTGAAGCTTTCTTT. The encoded protein is CASSGDGYTEAFF.

The chain employs TRBV27 and TRBJ1-1; D unresolved. The germline V and J ends were trimmed by 6 bases and 2 bases, with 13 bases remaining between them. The germline V gene has CDR1 MNHEY and CDR2 SMNVEV (reference sequence). This CDR3 has 14 amino acids. CDR3 region: CASSIADTNTEAFF. CDR3 nucleotides: TGTGCCAGCAGCATAGCTGACACAAACACTGAAGCTTTCTTT.

The chain combines TRBV5-4 with TRBJ2-7, with D hard to call. The germline V and J ends were trimmed by 2 bases and 2 bases, with 5 bases remaining between them. The CDR3 is 12 residues long. Germline values: CDR1 SGHNT, CDR2 YYREEE (reference sequence). The CDR3 DNA reads TGTGCCAGCAGCTTCGGAGCCTACGAGCAGTACTTC. This codes for CASSFGAYEQYF. The full variable domain, its missing parts supplied by reference TRBV5-4 and TRBJ2-7, is ETGVTQSPTHLIKTRGQQVTLRCSSQSGHNTVSWYQQALGQGPQFIFQYYREEENGRGNFPPRFSGLQFPNYSSELNVNALELDDSALYLCASSFGAYEQYFGPGTRLTVT.

The CDR3 sequence: CASTLYSQGDTQYF. CDR3 bases: TGTGCCAGTACCCTATACTCCCAGGGAGATACGCAGTATTTT. V and J are TRBV19 and TRBJ2-3, with TRBD1 as a possible D gene (5 bases). Germline V lookup: CDR1 LNHDA, CDR2 SQIVND (reference sequence). V was clipped by 7 bases and J by 5 bases, with 16 bases between them. The CDR3 contains 14 residues.

The chain joins TRBV4-3 to TRBJ2-7, with 8 bases aligning to TRBD1. Germline-derived CDR1 and CDR2 are LGHNA and YSLEER. This CDR3 comprises 16 residues. J lost 1 base, V lost 1 base, and 6 bases had no gene match. This CDR3 reads CASSQGGQGRSYEQYF. Here the CDR3 DNA reads TGCGCCAGCAGCCAAGGTGGACAGGGACGTTCCTACGAGCAGTACTTC.

The V and J genes are TRBV15 and TRBJ2-3, with 7 bases that match TRBD2. CDR3 size: 14 residues. CDR1 LNHNV and CDR2 YYDKDF come from the germline V gene (reference sequence). J gave up 5 bases and V 5 bases, and 7 bases lay outside the gene matches. In DNA form, the CDR3 reads TGTGCCACCAGCGTCAGCGGGGAAATAGATACGCAGTATTTT. This translates into CATSVSGEIDTQYF.

As DNA, the CDR3 is TGTGCCAGCAGCTCCTCCGAGGGCGGGTATGGCTACACCTTC. This translates into CASSSSEGGYGYTF. The chain employs TRBV6-5 and TRBJ1-2; no reliable D call. There are 14 residues in the CDR3. V lost 6 bases, J lost 5 bases, and 16 bases lay in between. Germline CDR1 reads MNHEY; CDR2 reads SVGAGI.

This clone was found a few times. CDR3 region: CASIGFRDRKKEAFF. As DNA, the CDR3 is TGTGCCAGCATCGGGTTCCGGGACAGGAAGAAAGAAGCTTTCTTT. The chain recombines TRBV2 with TRBJ1-1; 8 bases align to TRBD1. This CDR3 has 15 amino acids. V lost 7 bases and J lost 8; bases outside the gene matches: 15. In germline, CDR1 is SNHLY, CDR2 FYNNEI. The full variable domain, with the rest looked up from reference TRBV2 and TRBJ1-1, is EPEVTQTPSHQVTQMGQEVILRCVPISNHLYFYWYRQILGQKVEFLVSFYNNEISEKSEIFDDQFSVERPDGSNFTLKIRSTKLEDSAMYFCASIGFRDRKKEAFFGQGTRLTVV.